This T cell receptor beta chain stems from a study of OX40 agonist ivuxolimab in advanced cancers. In the study overall: Enrollees could have had prior anti-PD-1, anti-PD-L1 or anti-CTLA-4 therapy, which about 40% had received. General observations from the study: Compared with others, partial responders at 0.1-3.0 mg/kg displayed clonal expansion among the lowest. Low normalized T-cell clonal expansion was additionally recorded for some nonresponders.

As regards this clone: Its antigen is undetermined.

V was cut by 0 bases and J by 0 bases, with 18 bases left in between. CDR1 and CDR2 from the germline V gene are SGHAT and FQNNGV. CDR3 length equals 18 residues. Some clones are missing from TCRdb's copy, which holds only in-frame ones; the method was immunoSEQ multiplex PCR. The sample includes about 93,000 clones, 90% to 95% of them seen just once. This sequence was found in an adult with an advanced solid tumor such as melanoma, head and neck, liver or kidney cancer. The material was CD4+ or CD8+ T cells sorted from blood, obtained in a trial of the OX40 agonist ivuxolimab. This rearrangement joins TRBV11-2 to TRBJ2-7; D may be TRBD2 (6 bases). CDR3 protein: CASSLEVLAGFGSYEQYF. For the CDR3, the DNA is TGTGCCAGCAGCTTAGAGGTCCTCGCGGGATTCGGCTCCTACGAGCAGTACTTC.